Below, 21 T cell receptor beta chains from the same sample are listed, as sequenced in a study of T cell changes during pregnancy in multiple sclerosis. Using immunoSEQ multiplex PCR, the repertoire was profiled, and TCRdb retains in-frame clones only, with some absent. The sample consists of 120,000 or so clones, over 85% of them appearing once. The sample here was peripheral blood, taken before pregnancy. These receptors came from a female donor with multiple sclerosis, enrolled in a pregnancy study.

The J gene is TRBJ2-1, the V gene TRBV4-1, with 10 bases fitting TRBD1. Losses at the gene ends were 4 bases for V and 8 bases for J; bases not matched to a gene: 5. Germline values: CDR1 MGHRA, CDR2 YSYEKL. The CDR3 is 14 residues long. The CDR3 loop reads CASSLWTGGDEQFF. DNA of the CDR3: TGCGCCAGCAGCCTTTGGACAGGGGGGGATGAGCAGTTCTTC.

The genes are TRBV18 and TRBJ1-1; TRBD1 agrees at 8 bases. The germline CDR1 and CDR2 sequences are KGHSH and LQKENI. The CDR3 loop spans 14 amino acids. J lost 11 bases, V lost 6 bases, and 14 bases had no gene match. CDR3: CASSPNPPTGDAFF. In nucleotides, the CDR3 is TGTGCCAGCTCGCCCAACCCCCCGACAGGGGACGCTTTCTTT.

The rearrangement links TRBV4-1 to TRBJ1-6, with D possibly being TRBD1 (5 bases). Germline V gene lookup returns CDR1 MGHRA and CDR2 YSYEKL. The CDR3 covers 15 residues. V gave up 2 bases and J gave up 5 bases, with 10 bases separating them. The CDR3 sequence is CASSQTLQDNSPLHF. The CDR3 DNA follows: TGCGCCAGCAGCCAAACGTTACAGGATAATTCACCCCTCCACTTT.

The chain employs TRBV6-1 and TRBJ1-2; maybe TRBD1 (6 bases). CDR3 length: 13 amino acids. V was trimmed by 6 bases and J by 4 bases, leaving 12 bases between them. Germline CDR1 reads MNHNS; CDR2 reads SASEGT. CDR3 protein: CASRGAGVYGYTF. CDR3 DNA sequence: TGTGCCAGCAGGGGGGCGGGGGTCTATGGCTACACCTTC.

V and J are TRBV11-3 and TRBJ2-5, with 9 bases aligning to TRBD1. V shed 7 bases and J 1 base; nucleotides not matched to a gene: 1. Germline-derived CDR1 and CDR2 are SGHNT and YENEEA. This CDR3 has 13 residues. CDR3 DNA sequence: TGTGCCAGCAAGGGACAGGGCCAAGAGACCCAGTACTTC. Amino acids: CASKGQGQETQYF.

The J gene is TRBJ2-7, the V gene TRBV27, with 9 bases identical to TRBD1. The CDR3 covers 15 residues. CDR1 and CDR2 (germline): MNHEY, SMNVEV (reference sequence). Unmatched junction bases numbered 6, after V lost 6 bases and J lost 0 bases. The CDR3: CASRTGTGYSYEQYF. The DNA for the CDR3 is TGTGCCAGCAGAACTGGGACAGGGTACTCCTACGAGCAGTACTTC.

The chain employs TRBV7-9 and TRBJ2-3; 8 nucleotides agree with TRBD2. This CDR3 is 16 amino acids long. V shed 8 bases and J 0 bases; nucleotides not matched to a gene: 10. Germline CDR1 reads SEHNR; CDR2 reads FQNEAQ (reference sequence). The CDR3: CASGASGYYSTDTQYF. CDR3 bases: TGTGCCAGCGGGGCTAGCGGGTACTATAGCACAGATACGCAGTATTTT. The variable domain in full, completed from reference TRBV7-9 and TRBJ2-3, reads DTGVSQNPRHKITKRGQNVTFRCDPISEHNRLYWYRQTLGQGPEFLTYFQNEAQLEKSRLLSDRFSAERPKGSFSTLEIQRTEQGDSAMYLCASGASGYYSTDTQYFGPGTRLTVL.

This sequence joins TRBV2 and TRBJ1-2; 7 bases fit TRBD1. Looked up from germline, CDR1 is SNHLY and CDR2 is FYNNEI. Trimming took 7 bases from V and 8 from J; bases not matched to a gene: 13. The CDR3 spans 14 residues. The CDR3 here is CASKVTGDGRGYTF. The CDR3 DNA sequence: TGTGCCAGCAAGGTCACAGGGGACGGGAGAGGCTACACCTTC.

This chain links TRBV5-1 with TRBJ2-5; the match to TRBD2 covers 7 bases. This CDR3 has 13 amino acids. Germline V gene sequence: CDR1 SGHRS, CDR2 YFSETQ. V shed 4 bases and J 4 bases; nucleotides not matched to a gene: 4. The CDR3 spells CASSRTRRETQYF. The CDR3 nucleotides are TGCGCCAGCAGCAGGACTAGGAGAGAGACCCAGTACTTC.

The genes are TRBV27 and TRBJ1-3; D is unclear. The CDR3 sequence is 14 residues long. Germline V gene sequence: CDR1 MNHEY, CDR2 SMNVEV (reference sequence). The V and J ends lost 4 bases and 3 bases respectively, with 10 bases between them. The CDR3 DNA follows: TGTGCCAGCAGTTCGATAGGGAGTGGAAACACCATATATTTT. Protein sequence: CASSSIGSGNTIYF.

The V gene is TRBV6-6, the J gene TRBJ2-7; maybe TRBD1 (6 bases). Trimming stripped 11 bases from V and 0 bases from J, with 14 bases between. The germline V gene has CDR1 MNHNY and CDR2 SVGAGI (reference sequence). The CDR3 runs 13 residues. The CDR3 DNA sequence: TGTGCCGGGCGTCTGGGGGCCTCCTACGAGCAGTACTTC. Its protein product is CAGRLGASYEQYF.

The V gene is TRBV29-1, the J gene TRBJ1-4; D not certain. Germline lookup yields CDR1 SQVTM and CDR2 ANQGSEA. CDR3 length: 12 residues. Trimming cost V 2 bases and J 9 bases, with 10 bases left between them. This CDR3 is CSVEMANQKLFF. The CDR3 nucleotides are TGCAGCGTTGAAATGGCAAACCAAAAACTGTTTTTT.

This clone came up many times. This same CDR3 is encoded by further DNA sequences in the sample. This chain uses TRBV19 with TRBJ2-1; TRBD2 is a possible D gene (5 bases). Germline V gives CDR1 LNHDA, CDR2 SQIVND (reference sequence). CDR3 length: 13 amino acids. V was clipped by 6 bases and J by 6 bases, with 12 bases between them. CDR3 residues: CASSLSTSNEQFF. In DNA form, the CDR3 reads TGTGCCAGTAGCCTGTCCACTAGCAATGAGCAGTTCTTC.

The chain is built from TRBV7-2 and TRBJ2-3, with TRBD2 identical over 12 bases. The germline gives CDR1 SGHTA, CDR2 FQGNSA. The ends lost 5 bases at V and 0 bases at J; junction bases unmatched: 6. The CDR3 covers 17 residues. The CDR3: CASSRTSGATSTDTQYF. CDR3 in DNA: TGTGCCAGCAGCCGGACTAGCGGGGCAACTAGCACAGATACGCAGTATTTT.

The rearrangement joins TRBV14 to TRBJ1-2; D possibly corresponds to TRBD1 (6 bases). The CDR3 extends over 14 amino acids. Germline CDR1 and CDR2: SGHDN and FVKESK. Trimming took off 3 bases at V and 8 bases at J, with 16 bases between the two ends. The CDR3 reads CASSQNRDTAGYTF. Here the CDR3 DNA reads TGTGCCAGCAGCCAGAACAGGGACACGGCCGGCTACACCTTC. The entire variable domain, with the rest obtained from reference TRBV14 and TRBJ1-2, is as follows: EAGVTQFPSHSVIEKGQTVTLRCDPISGHDNLYWYRRVMGKEIKFLLHFVKESKQDESGMPNNRFLAERTGGTYSTLKVQPAELEDSGVYFCASSQNRDTAGYTFGSGTRLTVV.

This chain links TRBV30 with TRBJ1-5; 8 nucleotides align to TRBD1. The CDR3 contains 16 residues. V lost 2 bases to trimming and J lost 6 bases; unmatched junction nucleotides: 12. Germline loops: CDR1 GTSNPN, CDR2 SVGIG (reference sequence). The CDR3, as DNA: TGTGCCTGGAGTTCGGGGACAGGCGGATTAGGTCAGCCCCAGCATTTT. This encodes CAWSSGTGGLGQPQHF. Combining the CDR3 with reference TRBV30 and TRBJ1-5 gives the whole variable domain SQTIHQWPATLVQPVGSPLSLECTVEGTSNPNLYWYRQAAGRGLQLLFYSVGIGQISSEVPQNLSASRPQDRQFILSSKKLLLSDSGFYLCAWSSGTGGLGQPQHFGDGTRLSIL.

The V call is TRBV2, the J call TRBJ1-2; 7 bases align to TRBD1. Germline V gene sequence: CDR1 SNHLY, CDR2 FYNNEI. This CDR3 has 13 amino acids. Trimming took 7 bases from V and 4 from J; bases not matched to a gene: 6. The CDR3 sequence is CASTPSGGYGYTF. The DNA for the CDR3 is TGTGCCAGCACCCCCTCAGGGGGCTATGGCTACACCTTC.

The chain has TRBV27 and TRBJ2-1; 8 bases line up with TRBD2. The ends lost 6 bases at V and 3 bases at J; junction bases unmatched: 10. The CDR3 is made up of 16 amino acids. Per germline, CDR1 MNHEY and CDR2 SMNVEV (reference sequence). CDR3 nucleotide sequence: TGTGCCAGCAGACCCGGGGGGGCAGGGAGCTACAATGAGCAGTTCTTC. Translating it yields CASRPGGAGSYNEQFF.

The chain has TRBV10-2 and TRBJ1-5; D remains ambiguous. Germline CDR1 is WSHSY and CDR2 is SAAADI. The ends were cut back, 6 bases at V and 1 base at J, with 4 bases in the middle. There are 12 residues in the CDR3. CDR3 DNA: TGCGCCAGCAGACAAAGCAATCAGCCCCAGCATTTT. This translates into CASRQSNQPQHF.

DNA for the CDR3: TGTGCCAGCAGCGTATTGGCAGACTCTGGAAACACCATATATTTT. This encodes CASSVLADSGNTIYF. This sequence joins TRBV9 and TRBJ1-3; no firm D call. In germline, CDR1 is SGDLS, CDR2 YYNGEE. V shed 1 base and J shed 0 bases, with 8 bases lying between them. The CDR3 consists of 15 residues.

This clone occurred once. The V and J genes are TRBV28 and TRBJ2-3, with 8 bases that match TRBD2. CDR1 and CDR2 (germline): MDHEN, SYDVKM. The J segment lost 2 bases and the V segment lost 7 bases, leaving 8 bases of the junction unmatched. The CDR3 consists of 15 residues. CDR3 residues: CASTWGGRTTDTQYF. The CDR3 coding sequence is TGTGCCAGCACCTGGGGCGGGAGGACCACAGATACGCAGTATTTT. Full variable domain (rest looked up from reference TRBV28 and TRBJ2-3): DVKVTQSSRYLVKRTGEKVFLECVQDMDHENMFWYRQDPGLGLRLIYFSYDVKMKEKGDIPEGYSVSREKKERFSLILESASTNQTSMYLCASTWGGRTTDTQYFGPGTRLTVL.